The clone carrying this TCR beta chain was counted only a few times. The record originates from a study of blood T cell repertoires in COVID-19. The CDR3 sequence is 13 residues long. Germline CDR1 is SGHAT and CDR2 is FQNNGV. The germline V and J ends were trimmed by 5 bases and 8 bases, with 15 bases remaining between them. Each recovered donor of Cohort 3 presented with two negative PCRs, clearance, or symptom resolution. Using immunoSEQ multiplex PCR, the repertoire was profiled, and TCRdb retains in-frame clones only, with some absent. The sample yields fewer than 350,000 clones, 85% seen once. This sequence joins TRBV11-2 and TRBJ1-2; D gene ambiguous. The sequence was collected from a woman aged 50 to 60 who had recovered from COVID-19. Sequencing used PBMCs or T cells enriched from blood (not recorded which). The CDR3 DNA is TGTGCCAGCAGCAAGGACCCTTCGGGAGGCTACACCTTC. It translates to CASSKDPSGGYTF. Filled out from reference TRBV11-2 and TRBJ1-2, the complete variable domain reads EAGVAQSPRYKIIEKRQSVAFWCNPISGHATLYWYQQILGQGPKLLIQFQNNGVVDDSQLPKDRFSAERLKGVDSTLKIQPAKLEDSAVYLCASSKDPSGGYTFGSGTRLTVV.